This T cell receptor (beta chain) was sequenced in a study of breast tumors, draining lymph nodes, adjacent tissues. General study results and limits: Tumor TCR diversity was below lymph nodes but above nontumor tissue. Tumor T cell lymph node origin was a supported hypothesis, not proven. Luminal-like breast cancer showed significantly higher tumor–nontumor repertoire similarity than basal-like. Most tumor T cells seemingly derive from lymph node, then expand in tumor.

As to this clonotype: Its antigen is as yet unknown.

TCRdb processed the multiplex PCR reads anew with MiXCR; each CDR3 protein has one entry. The table shows 150,000 to 200,000 distinct CDR3 sequences, with approximately 30% occurring only once. The CDR3 is 19 residues long. Germline V gene data show CDR1 as SGHRS and CDR2 as YFSETQ. With 4 bases clipped from V and 0 bases from J, the junction kept 11 bases outside the gene matches. Axillary draining lymph nodes of breast cancer patients supplied the node samples. The sample was axillary lymph node tissue. The J gene is TRBJ2-4, the V gene TRBV5-1; 12 positions match TRBD1. This TCR was sampled from a female donor with breast cancer. Some clones in this sample may be carry-over from other donors' samples. CDR3 nucleotide sequence: TGCGCCAGCAGCGAGGGGACAGGGGGCGACCTGATAGCCAAAAACATTCAGTACTTC. This encodes CASSEGTGGDLIAKNIQYF.